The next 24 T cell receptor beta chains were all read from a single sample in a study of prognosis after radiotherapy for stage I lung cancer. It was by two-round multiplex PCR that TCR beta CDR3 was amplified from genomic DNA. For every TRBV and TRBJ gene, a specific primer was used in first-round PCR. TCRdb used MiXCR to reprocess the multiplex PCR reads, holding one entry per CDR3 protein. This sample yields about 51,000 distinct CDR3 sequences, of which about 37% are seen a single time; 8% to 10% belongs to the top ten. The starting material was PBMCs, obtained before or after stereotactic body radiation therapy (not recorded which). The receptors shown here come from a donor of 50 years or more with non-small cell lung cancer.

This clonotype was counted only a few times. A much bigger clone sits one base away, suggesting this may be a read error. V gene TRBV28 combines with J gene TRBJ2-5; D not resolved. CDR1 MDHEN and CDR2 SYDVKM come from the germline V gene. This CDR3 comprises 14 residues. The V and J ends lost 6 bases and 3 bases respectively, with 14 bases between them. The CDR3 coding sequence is TGTGCCAGCAGACCTAACGGCGGTGAAGAGACCCAGTACTTC. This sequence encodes CASRPNGGEETQYF.

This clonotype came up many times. DNA of the CDR3: TGTGCCAGCAGCCAAGCCTTCAGTAGCTATAATTCACCCCTCCACTTT. Residues: CASSQAFSSYNSPLHF. The rearrangement links TRBV3-1 to TRBJ1-6; no clear D gene. CDR1 and CDR2 (germline): LGHDT, YNNKEL (reference sequence). Trimming removed 1 base from V and 3 bases from J, with 10 bases in between. The CDR3 is 16 residues long.

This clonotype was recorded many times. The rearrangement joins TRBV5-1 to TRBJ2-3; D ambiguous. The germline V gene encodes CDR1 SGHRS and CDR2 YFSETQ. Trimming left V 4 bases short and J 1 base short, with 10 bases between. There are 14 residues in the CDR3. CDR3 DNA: TGCGCCAGCAGCGTTATAGTCGGCACAGATACGCAGTATTTT. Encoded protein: CASSVIVGTDTQYF.

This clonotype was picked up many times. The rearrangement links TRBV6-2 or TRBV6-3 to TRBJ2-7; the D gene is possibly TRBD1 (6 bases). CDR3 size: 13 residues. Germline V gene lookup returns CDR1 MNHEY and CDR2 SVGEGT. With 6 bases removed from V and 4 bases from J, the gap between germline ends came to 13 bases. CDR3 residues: CASRPTGQYEQYF. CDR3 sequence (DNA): TGTGCCAGCAGACCGACAGGACAATACGAGCAGTACTTC.

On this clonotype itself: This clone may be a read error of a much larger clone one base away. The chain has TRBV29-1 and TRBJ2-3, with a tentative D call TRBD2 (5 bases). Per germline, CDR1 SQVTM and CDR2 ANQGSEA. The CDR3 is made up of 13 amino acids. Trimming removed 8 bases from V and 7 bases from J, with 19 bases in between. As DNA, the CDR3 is TGCAGCTTAGACGCGGGCAAGAGGAATACGCAGTATTTT. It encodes CSLDAGKRNTQYF.

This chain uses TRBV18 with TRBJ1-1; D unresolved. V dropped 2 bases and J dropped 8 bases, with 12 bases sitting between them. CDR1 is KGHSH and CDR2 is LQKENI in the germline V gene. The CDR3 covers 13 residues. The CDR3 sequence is CASSPYWDQEAFF. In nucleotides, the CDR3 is TGTGCCAGCTCACCATACTGGGATCAGGAAGCTTTCTTT.

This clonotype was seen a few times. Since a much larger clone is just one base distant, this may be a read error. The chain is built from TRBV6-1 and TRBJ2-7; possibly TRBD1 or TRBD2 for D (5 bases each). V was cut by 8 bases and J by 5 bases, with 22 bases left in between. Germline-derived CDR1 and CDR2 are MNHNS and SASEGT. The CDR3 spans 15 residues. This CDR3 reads CASWGFPLGRNEQYF. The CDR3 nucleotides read TGTGCCAGCTGGGGGTTCCCACTCGGGCGGAACGAGCAGTACTTC.

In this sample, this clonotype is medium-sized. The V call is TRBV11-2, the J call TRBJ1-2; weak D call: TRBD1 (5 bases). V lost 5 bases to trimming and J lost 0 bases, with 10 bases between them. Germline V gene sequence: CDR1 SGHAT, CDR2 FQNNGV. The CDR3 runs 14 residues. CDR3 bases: TGTGCCAGCAGCCCGACAGTTTCTAACTATGGCTACACCTTC. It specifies CASSPTVSNYGYTF. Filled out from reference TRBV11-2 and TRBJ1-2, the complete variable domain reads EAGVAQSPRYKIIEKRQSVAFWCNPISGHATLYWYQQILGQGPKLLIQFQNNGVVDDSQLPKDRFSAERLKGVDSTLKIQPAKLEDSAVYLCASSPTVSNYGYTFGSGTRLTVV.

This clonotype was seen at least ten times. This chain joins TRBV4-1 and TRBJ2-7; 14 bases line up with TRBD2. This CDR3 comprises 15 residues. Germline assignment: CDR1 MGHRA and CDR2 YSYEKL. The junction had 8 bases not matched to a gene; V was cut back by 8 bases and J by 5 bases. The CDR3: CASQSTSGRAHEQYF. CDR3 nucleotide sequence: TGCGCCAGCCAATCGACTAGCGGGAGGGCCCACGAGCAGTACTTC.

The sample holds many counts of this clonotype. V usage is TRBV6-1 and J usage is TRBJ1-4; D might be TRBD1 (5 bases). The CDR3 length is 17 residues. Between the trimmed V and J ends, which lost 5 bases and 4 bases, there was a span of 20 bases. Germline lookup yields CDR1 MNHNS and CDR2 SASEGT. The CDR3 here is CASSPHNQGYGNEKLFF. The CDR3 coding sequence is TGTGCCAGCAGTCCGCACAACCAGGGTTACGGTAATGAAAAACTGTTTTTT.

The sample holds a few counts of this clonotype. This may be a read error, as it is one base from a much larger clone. The CDR3 loop reads CASSENIHNEQFF. CDR3 in DNA: TGTGCCAGCAGTGAAAACATTCACAATGAGCAGTTCTTC. V usage is TRBV6-2 or TRBV6-3 and J usage is TRBJ2-1; D not certain. Per the germline V gene, CDR1 is MNHEY and CDR2 is SVGEGT. V lost 5 bases, J lost 5 bases, and 10 bases lay in between. This CDR3 region has 13 residues.

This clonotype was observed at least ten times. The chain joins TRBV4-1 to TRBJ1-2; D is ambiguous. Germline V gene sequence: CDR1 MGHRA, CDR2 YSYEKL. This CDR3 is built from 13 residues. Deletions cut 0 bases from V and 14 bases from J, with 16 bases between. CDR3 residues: CASSQDPDGSSTF. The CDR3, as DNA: TGCGCCAGCAGCCAAGACCCGGACGGATCTAGTACCTTC.

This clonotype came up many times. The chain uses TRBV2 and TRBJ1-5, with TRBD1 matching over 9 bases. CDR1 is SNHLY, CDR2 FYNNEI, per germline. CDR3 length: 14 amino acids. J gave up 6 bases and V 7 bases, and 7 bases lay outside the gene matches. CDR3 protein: CASTPGQGSQPQHF. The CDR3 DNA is TGTGCCAGCACACCGGGACAGGGCAGTCAGCCCCAGCATTTT.

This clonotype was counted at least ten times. The CDR3 DNA is TGTGCCTCCAGGGGGGGCGCCTCTGGAAACACCATATATTTT. This translates into CASRGGASGNTIYF. The chain carries TRBV6-2 or TRBV6-3 and TRBJ1-3, with 7 bases lining up with TRBD1. J lost 0 bases, V lost 11 bases, and 7 bases had no gene match. The CDR3 contains 14 residues. Germline loops: CDR1 MNHEY, CDR2 SVGEGT.

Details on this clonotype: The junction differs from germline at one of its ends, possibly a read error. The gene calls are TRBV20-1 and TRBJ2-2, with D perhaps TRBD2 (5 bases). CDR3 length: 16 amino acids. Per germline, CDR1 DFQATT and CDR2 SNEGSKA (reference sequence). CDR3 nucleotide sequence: TGCAGTGCTATGGCACTGGCCTATAGGAACACCGGGGAGCTGGTTTTT. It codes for CSAMALAYRNTGELVF.

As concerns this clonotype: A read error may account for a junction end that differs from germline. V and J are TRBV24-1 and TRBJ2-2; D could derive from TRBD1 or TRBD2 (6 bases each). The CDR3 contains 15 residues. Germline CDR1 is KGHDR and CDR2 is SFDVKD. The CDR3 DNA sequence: TGTGCCACCAGTGATGTCGGGGGCCGGGCCTGGGAGCTGGTTTTT. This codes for CATSDVGGRAWELVF.

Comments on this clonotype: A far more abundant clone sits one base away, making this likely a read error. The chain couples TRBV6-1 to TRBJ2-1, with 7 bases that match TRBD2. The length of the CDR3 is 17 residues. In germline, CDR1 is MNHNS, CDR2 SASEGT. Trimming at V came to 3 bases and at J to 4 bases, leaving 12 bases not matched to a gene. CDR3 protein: CASSDSRVISGYNEQFF. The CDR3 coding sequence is TGTGCCAGCAGTGACTCGAGGGTTATTAGCGGGTACAATGAGCAGTTCTTC.

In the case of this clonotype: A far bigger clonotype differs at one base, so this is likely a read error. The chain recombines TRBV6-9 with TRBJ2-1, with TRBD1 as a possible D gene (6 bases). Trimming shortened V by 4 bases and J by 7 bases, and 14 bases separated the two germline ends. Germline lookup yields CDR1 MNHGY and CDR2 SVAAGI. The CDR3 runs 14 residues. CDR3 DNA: TGTGCCAGCAGTTCTTGGGGGCTATTAAATGAGCAGTTCTTC. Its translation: CASSSWGLLNEQFF.

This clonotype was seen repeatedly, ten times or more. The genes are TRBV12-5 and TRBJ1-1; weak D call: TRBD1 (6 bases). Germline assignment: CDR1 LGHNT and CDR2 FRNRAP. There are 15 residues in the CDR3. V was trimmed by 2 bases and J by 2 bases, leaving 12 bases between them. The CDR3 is CASGLFSGDNTEAFF. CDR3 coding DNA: TGTGCTAGTGGTTTGTTTTCAGGGGATAACACTGAAGCTTTCTTT. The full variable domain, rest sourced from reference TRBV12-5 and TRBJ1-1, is DARVTQTPRHKVTEMGQEVTMRCQPILGHNTVFWYRQTMMQGLELLAYFRNRAPLDDSGMPKDRFSAEMPDATLATLKIQPSEPRDSAVYFCASGLFSGDNTEAFFGQGTRLTVV.

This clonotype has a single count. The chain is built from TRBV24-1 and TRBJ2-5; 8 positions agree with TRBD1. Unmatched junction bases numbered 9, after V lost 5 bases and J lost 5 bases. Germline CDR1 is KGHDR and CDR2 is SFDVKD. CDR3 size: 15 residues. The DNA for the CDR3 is TGTGCCACCAGTGCTGGGACAGGACGAACGGAGACCCAGTACTTC. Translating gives CATSAGTGRTETQYF.

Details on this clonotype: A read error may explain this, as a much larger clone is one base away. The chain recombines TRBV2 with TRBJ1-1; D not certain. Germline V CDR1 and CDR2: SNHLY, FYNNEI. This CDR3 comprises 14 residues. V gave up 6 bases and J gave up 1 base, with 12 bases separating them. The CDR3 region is CASRTEYTNTEAFF. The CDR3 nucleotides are TGTGCCAGCAGAACCGAATATACGAACACTGAAGCTTTCTTT.

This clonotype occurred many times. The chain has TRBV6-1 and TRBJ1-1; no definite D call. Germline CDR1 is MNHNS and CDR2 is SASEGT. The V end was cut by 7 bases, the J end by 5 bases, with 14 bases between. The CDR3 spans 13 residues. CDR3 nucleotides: TGTGCCAGCAATTCCTTAGGTGGGACTGAAGCTTTCTTT. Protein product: CASNSLGGTEAFF.

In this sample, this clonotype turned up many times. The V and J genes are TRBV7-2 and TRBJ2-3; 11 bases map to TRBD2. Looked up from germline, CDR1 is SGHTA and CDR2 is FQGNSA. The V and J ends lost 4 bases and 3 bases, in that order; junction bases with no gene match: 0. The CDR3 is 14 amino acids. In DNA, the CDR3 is TGTGCCAGCAGCTGGACTAGCGGGACAGATACGCAGTATTTT. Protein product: CASSWTSGTDTQYF.

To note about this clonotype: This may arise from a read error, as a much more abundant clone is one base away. Written as DNA, the CDR3 is TGTGCCAGCAGGGGAGGATCAAACAATGAGCAGTTCTTC. Amino acids: CASRGGSNNEQFF. The rearrangement links TRBV2 to TRBJ2-1, with a weak D call TRBD2 (6 bases). The CDR3 runs to 13 residues. Germline V CDR1 and CDR2: SNHLY, FYNNEI. V was cut by 6 bases and J by 5 bases, with 11 bases left in between.